This T cell receptor (beta chain) is from a study of T cells after posttransplantation cyclophosphamide. Study outcomes and limitations: Recipient CMV seropositivity and CMV reactivation strongly tracked TRB clonality. Blood and skin or GI T cell repertoires showed limited TRB overlap.

This clone has at least ten counts. Its antigen is undetermined. Cyclophosphamide on days +3 and +4 followed busulfan-fludarabine conditioning and a marrow graft. Per germline, CDR1 SGHRS and CDR2 YFSETQ. The V and J ends lost 4 bases and 0 bases, in that order; junction bases with no gene match: 3. The CDR3 runs to 15 residues. Profiled with immunoSEQ multiplex PCR; TCRdb holds only in-frame clones, not every one. The table lists about 7,200 clones, no singletons, with over 5.5% in the top ten. The TCR sequence derives from a female patient aged 45 to 65 who received an allogeneic stem cell transplant from an unrelated donor, was CMV-positive, and had acute GVHD only. Some of the T cells might come from the graft donor. The rearrangement links TRBV5-1 to TRBJ2-3; 9 bases agree with TRBD1. Source: PBMCs, taken after allogeneic stem cell transplant with posttransplant cyclophosphamide. Written as DNA, the CDR3 is TGCGCCAGCAGCATGGGACAGGGAAGCACAGATACGCAGTATTTT. The encoded protein is CASSMGQGSTDTQYF. The complete variable domain, with remaining parts taken from reference TRBV5-1 and TRBJ2-3, reads KAGVTQTPRYLIKTRGQQVTLSCSPISGHRSVSWYQQTPGQGLQFLFEYFSETQRNKGNFPGRFSGRQFSNSRSEMNVSTLELGDSALYLCASSMGQGSTDTQYFGPGTRLTVL.